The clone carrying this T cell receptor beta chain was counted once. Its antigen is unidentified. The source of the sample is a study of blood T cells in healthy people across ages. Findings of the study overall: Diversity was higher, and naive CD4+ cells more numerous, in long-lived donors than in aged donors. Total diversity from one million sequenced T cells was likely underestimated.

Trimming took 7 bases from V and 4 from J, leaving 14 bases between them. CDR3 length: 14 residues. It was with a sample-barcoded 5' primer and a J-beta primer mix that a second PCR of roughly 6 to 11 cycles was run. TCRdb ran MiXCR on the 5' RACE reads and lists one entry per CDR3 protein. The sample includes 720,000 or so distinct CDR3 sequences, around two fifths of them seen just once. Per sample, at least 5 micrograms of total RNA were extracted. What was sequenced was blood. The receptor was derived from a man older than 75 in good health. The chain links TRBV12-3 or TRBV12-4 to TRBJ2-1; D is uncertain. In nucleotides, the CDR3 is TGTGCCAGCACTCAGACAAATACTTACAATGAGCAGTTCTTC. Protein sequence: CASTQTNTYNEQFF.